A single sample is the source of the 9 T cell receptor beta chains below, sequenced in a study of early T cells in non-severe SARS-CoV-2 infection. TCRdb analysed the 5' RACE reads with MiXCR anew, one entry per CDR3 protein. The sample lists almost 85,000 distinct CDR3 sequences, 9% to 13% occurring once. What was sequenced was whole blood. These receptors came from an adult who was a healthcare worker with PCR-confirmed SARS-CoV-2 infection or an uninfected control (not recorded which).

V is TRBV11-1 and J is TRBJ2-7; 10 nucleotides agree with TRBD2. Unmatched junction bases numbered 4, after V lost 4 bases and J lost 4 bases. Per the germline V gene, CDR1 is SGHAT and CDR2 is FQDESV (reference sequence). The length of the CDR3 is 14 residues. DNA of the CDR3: TGTGCCAGCAGCTCAGCGGGAGGGCAATACGAGCAGTACTTC. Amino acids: CASSSAGGQYEQYF.

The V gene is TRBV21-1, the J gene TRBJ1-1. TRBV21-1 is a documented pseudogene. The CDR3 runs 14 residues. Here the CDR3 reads CASSCTSTGTEAFF. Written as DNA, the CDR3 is TGTGCCAGCAGCTGCACTTCGACGGGCACTGAAGCTTTCTTT.

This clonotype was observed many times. CDR3 residues: CASSRDRGTYNEQFF. Written as DNA, the CDR3 is TGTGCCAGCTCACGGGACAGGGGGACCTACAATGAGCAGTTCTTC. The rearrangement links TRBV18 to TRBJ2-1; 11 bases agree with TRBD1. The CDR3 length is 15 residues. V shed 4 bases and J 2 bases; nucleotides not matched to a gene: 1. Germline lookup yields CDR1 KGHSH and CDR2 LQKENI.

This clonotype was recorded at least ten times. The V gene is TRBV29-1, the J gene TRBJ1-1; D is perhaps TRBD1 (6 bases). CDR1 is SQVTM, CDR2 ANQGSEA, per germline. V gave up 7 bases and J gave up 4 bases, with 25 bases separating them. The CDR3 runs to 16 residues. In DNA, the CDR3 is TGCAGCGCCCACGGGGGGCGCGAACGAAGTAGCACTGAAGCTTTCTTT. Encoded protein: CSAHGGRERSSTEAFF.

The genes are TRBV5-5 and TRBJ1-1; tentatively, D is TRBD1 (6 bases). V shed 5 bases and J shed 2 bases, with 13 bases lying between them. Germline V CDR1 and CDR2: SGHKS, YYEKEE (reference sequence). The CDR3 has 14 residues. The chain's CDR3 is CASSSRDTNTEAFF. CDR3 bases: TGTGCCAGCAGTTCCCGGGACACCAACACTGAAGCTTTCTTT. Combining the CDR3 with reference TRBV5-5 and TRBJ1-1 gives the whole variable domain DAGVTQSPTHLIKTRGQQVTLRCSPISGHKSVSWYQQVLGQGPQFIFQYYEKEERGRGNFPDRFSARQFPNYSSELNVNALLLGDSALYLCASSSRDTNTEAFFGQGTRLTVV.

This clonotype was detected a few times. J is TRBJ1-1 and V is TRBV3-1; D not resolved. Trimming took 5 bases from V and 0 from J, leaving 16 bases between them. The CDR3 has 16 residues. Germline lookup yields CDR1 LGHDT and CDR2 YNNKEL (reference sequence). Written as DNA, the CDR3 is TGTGCCAGCAGCTTAAGAGGAGGTCTCATGAACACTGAAGCTTTCTTT. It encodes CASSLRGGLMNTEAFF.

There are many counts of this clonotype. CDR3 protein: CAILAGRSYNEQFF. The DNA of the CDR3 is TGTGCCATCCTAGCGGGGAGATCCTACAATGAGCAGTTCTTC. The chain has TRBV2 and TRBJ2-1, with 9 bases aligning to TRBD2. This CDR3 has 14 residues. The V gene's germline CDR1 is SNHLY and CDR2 FYNNEI. V trimming: 10 bases; J trimming: 1 base; junction bases outside the gene matches: 5.

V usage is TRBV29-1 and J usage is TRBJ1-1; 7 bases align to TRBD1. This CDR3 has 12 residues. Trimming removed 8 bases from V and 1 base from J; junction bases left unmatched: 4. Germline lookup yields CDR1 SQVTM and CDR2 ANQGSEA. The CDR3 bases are TGCAGCTACTGGACAGGGAACACTGAAGCTTTCTTT. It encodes CSYWTGNTEAFF.

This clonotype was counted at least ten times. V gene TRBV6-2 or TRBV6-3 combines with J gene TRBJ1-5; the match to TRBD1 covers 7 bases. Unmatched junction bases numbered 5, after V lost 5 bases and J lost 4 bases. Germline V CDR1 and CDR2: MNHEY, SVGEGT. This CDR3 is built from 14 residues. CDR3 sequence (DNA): TGTGCCAGCAGTCGGACAGGCCAAAATCAGCCCCAGCATTTT. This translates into CASSRTGQNQPQHF.